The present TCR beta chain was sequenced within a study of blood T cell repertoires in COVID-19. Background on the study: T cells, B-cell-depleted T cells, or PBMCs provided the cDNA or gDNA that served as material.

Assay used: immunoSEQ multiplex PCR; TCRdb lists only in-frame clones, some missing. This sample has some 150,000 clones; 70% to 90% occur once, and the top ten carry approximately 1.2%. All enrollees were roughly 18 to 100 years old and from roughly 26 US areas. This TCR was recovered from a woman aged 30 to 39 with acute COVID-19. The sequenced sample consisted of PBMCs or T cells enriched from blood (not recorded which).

The CDR3 nucleotides read TGTGCCAGCAGTGATTCACAGGCTGGGGCCAACGTCCTGACTTTC. It is translated as CASSDSQAGANVLTF. This chain joins TRBV6-1 and TRBJ2-6; tentatively, D is TRBD1 (5 bases). The V end was cut by 3 bases, the J end by 2 bases, with 8 bases between. Germline V gives CDR1 MNHNS, CDR2 SASEGT. The CDR3 runs to 15 residues.